The 7 T cell receptor beta chains below come from one sample, sequenced in a study of early T cells in non-severe SARS-CoV-2 infection. TCRdb reprocessed the 5' RACE reads via MiXCR and lists one record per CDR3 protein. The sample consists of approximately 81,000 distinct CDR3 sequences, over 13% of them appearing once. Specimen: whole blood. The receptors were sampled from an adult who was a healthcare worker with PCR-confirmed SARS-CoV-2 infection or an uninfected control (not recorded which).

At least ten counts were recorded for this clonotype. The chain is built from TRBV6-5 and TRBJ2-5, with D possibly called TRBD1 or TRBD2 (6 bases each). V was cut by 2 bases and J by 3 bases, with 16 bases left in between. This CDR3 comprises 16 residues. Germline V CDR1 and CDR2: MNHEY, SVGAGI. The CDR3 spells CASSYHSGAGEETQYF. CDR3 nucleotides: TGTGCCAGCAGTTACCATTCGGGGGCTGGGGAAGAGACCCAGTACTTC.

The V gene is TRBV7-9, the J gene TRBJ1-1; perhaps TRBD1 as D (5 bases). CDR1 and CDR2 from the germline V gene are SEHNR and FQNEAQ (reference sequence). The CDR3 totals 14 residues. Trimming removed 7 bases from V and 0 bases from J, with 12 bases in between. CDR3 in DNA: TGTGCCAGCACCCGGCGGGGCATGAACACTGAAGCTTTCTTT. It translates to CASTRRGMNTEAFF.

This clonotype turned up a few times. The chain is built from TRBV11-1 and TRBJ1-6; TRBD1 is a possible D gene (6 bases). Germline values: CDR1 SGHAT, CDR2 FQDESV (reference sequence). The CDR3 totals 13 residues. V shed 0 bases and J shed 13 bases, with 10 bases lying between them. The CDR3, as DNA: TGTGCCAGCAGCTTAGCCGGGACAAGTCCCCTCCACTTT. This gives the protein CASSLAGTSPLHF.

V usage is TRBV4-1 and J usage is TRBJ2-5, with 7 bases lining up with TRBD2. This CDR3 contains 15 residues. With 1 base clipped from V and 1 base from J, the junction kept 3 bases outside the gene matches. Germline CDR1 MGHRA, CDR2 YSYEKL. The CDR3 spells CASSQVGGSQETQYF. As DNA, the CDR3 is TGCGCCAGCAGCCAAGTCGGGGGGTCCCAAGAGACCCAGTACTTC.

The V and J genes are TRBV7-8 and TRBJ2-3, with 10 bases that match TRBD1. Losses at the gene ends were 4 bases for V and 3 bases for J; bases not matched to a gene: 4. Germline loops: CDR1 SGHVS, CDR2 FQNEAQ. The CDR3 is 15 residues long. CDR3 nucleotides: TGTGCCAGCAGCTCTAGACAGGGGGCAACAGATACGCAGTATTTT. Translated: CASSSRQGATDTQYF.

The rearrangement joins TRBV12-3 or TRBV12-4 to TRBJ2-1; no clear D. The CDR3 totals 11 residues. The V gene lost 3 bases and the J gene lost 6 bases, with 3 bases spanning the gap. The CDR3 is CASSFINEQFF. CDR3 sequence (DNA): TGTGCCAGCAGTTTCATCAATGAGCAGTTCTTC.

This clonotype came up many times. V gene TRBV11-3 combines with J gene TRBJ2-7, with 7 bases lining up with TRBD2. Trimming at V came to 4 bases and at J to 5 bases, leaving 8 bases not matched to a gene. Germline CDR1 SGHNT, CDR2 YENEEA. CDR3 length: 14 amino acids. The DNA of the CDR3 is TGTGCCAGCAGCTCCGGCGGGGGTACCGACGAGCAGTACTTC. Protein sequence: CASSSGGGTDEQYF. Full variable domain (remainder filled in from reference TRBV11-3 and TRBJ2-7): EAGVVQSPRYKIIEKKQPVAFWCNPISGHNTLYWYLQNLGQGPELLIRYENEEAVDDSQLPKDRFSAERLKGVDSTLKIQPAELGDSAVYLCASSSGGGTDEQYFGPGTRLTVT.